The 28 T cell receptor beta chains reported below all come from one sample, sequenced in a study of T cells in Graves' hyperthyroidism and ophthalmopathy. What was amplified from RNA transcripts were TCR beta CDR3 regions. A first-round RT-PCR of the TCR CDR3 used the HTBI primer set. Each CDR3 protein is one row after TCRdb ran MiXCR on the multiplex PCR reads. The sample contains about 380,000 distinct CDR3 sequences, approximately 17% of which appear only once. Sequencing was performed on blood. Receptor source: a man aged 18 to 35 with Graves' ophthalmopathy.

This clonotype was found many times. The V and J genes are TRBV3-1 and TRBJ1-2; no reliable D call. Germline V gene data show CDR1 as LGHDT and CDR2 as YNNKEL (reference sequence). V was pared by 3 bases and J by 8 bases, with 7 bases between. CDR3 length: 11 amino acids. The CDR3 spells CASSQGGGYTF. CDR3 bases: TGTGCCAGCAGCCAGGGTGGGGGCTACACCTTC.

The sample holds many counts of this clonotype. This sequence joins TRBV6-2 or TRBV6-3 and TRBJ2-3, with TRBD2 matching 12 bases. The germline V gene encodes CDR1 MNHEY and CDR2 SVGEGT. The junction had 5 bases not matched to a gene; V was cut back by 0 bases and J by 4 bases. CDR3 size: 17 residues. The CDR3 coding sequence is TGTGCCAGCAGTTACTCCCCTAGCGGGGGGGCCCCAGATACGCAGTATTTT. This translates into CASSYSPSGGAPDTQYF.

This chain links TRBV2 with TRBJ2-6; the D call may be TRBD1 or TRBD2 (5 bases each). From germline, CDR1 is SNHLY and CDR2 FYNNEI. V lost 6 bases and J lost 1, with 16 bases in between. This CDR3 is built from 17 residues. Here the CDR3 reads CASSPRGRPSGANVLTF. As DNA, the CDR3 is TGTGCCAGCAGCCCTCGGGGCAGGCCATCTGGGGCCAACGTCCTGACTTTC.

In this sample, this clonotype turned up a few times. This chain connects TRBV6-4 to TRBJ2-2; 7 nucleotides agree with TRBD2. V lost 7 bases to trimming and J lost 4 bases; unmatched junction nucleotides: 6. Germline CDR1 reads MRHNA; CDR2 reads SNTAGT. The CDR3 runs 14 residues. As DNA, the CDR3 is TGTGCCAGCAAGGGTTCTAGCGGCACCGGGGAGCTGTTTTTT. Protein sequence: CASKGSSGTGELFF.

This clonotype was counted ten times or more. The gene calls are TRBV5-1 and TRBJ2-7, with 11 bases that match TRBD1. The CDR3 runs 14 residues. From germline, CDR1 is SGHRS and CDR2 YFSETQ. After removal of 3 bases from V and 4 bases from J, the junction contained 3 bases not matched to a gene. This chain's CDR3 is CASSWTGGEYEQYF. The CDR3 DNA reads as TGCGCCAGCAGCTGGACAGGGGGCGAATACGAGCAGTACTTC.

The chain couples TRBV7-6 to TRBJ2-7; TRBD2 matches at 8 bases. This CDR3 has 16 amino acids. V lost 4 bases, J lost 5 bases, and 13 bases stayed unmatched. Germline CDR1 SGHVS, CDR2 FNYEAQ. The CDR3, as DNA: TGTGCCAGCAGCTCCCGATCCGGGACTAGTTTCCACGAGCAGTACTTC. This gives the protein CASSSRSGTSFHEQYF.

V gene TRBV6-1 combines with J gene TRBJ2-1; 12 nucleotides match TRBD1. The trim removed 5 bases at V and 0 bases at J, leaving 14 bases unmatched. This CDR3 contains 20 residues. In germline, CDR1 is MNHNS, CDR2 SASEGT. The CDR3 region is CASSLLGTGGVMSSYNEQFF. Here the CDR3 DNA reads TGTGCCAGCAGTCTCTTAGGGACAGGGGGCGTTATGAGCTCCTACAATGAGCAGTTCTTC.

This clonotype has ten or more counts. CDR3: CASSQHGQANQPQHF. Written as DNA, the CDR3 is TGCGCCAGCAGCCAACACGGACAGGCCAATCAGCCCCAGCATTTT. This chain links TRBV4-1 with TRBJ1-5; 7 nucleotides align to TRBD1. The CDR3 runs to 15 residues. Losses at the gene ends were 2 bases for V and 3 bases for J; bases not matched to a gene: 4. The V gene's germline CDR1 is MGHRA and CDR2 YSYEKL.

This clonotype was observed many times. This chain joins TRBV11-2 and TRBJ2-2, with 10 bases fitting TRBD2. After removal of 8 bases from V and 5 bases from J, the junction contained 8 bases not matched to a gene. The germline V gene encodes CDR1 SGHAT and CDR2 FQNNGV. The CDR3 is made up of 15 amino acids. The chain's CDR3 is CASQPLAGETGELFF. CDR3 sequence (DNA): TGTGCCAGCCAGCCTCTAGCGGGGGAAACCGGGGAGCTGTTTTTT.

Worth noting for this clonotype: Just one base apart from a much larger clone, this may be a read error. This chain connects TRBV3-1 to TRBJ1-3, with D unclear. The CDR3 runs 15 residues. From germline, CDR1 is LGHDT and CDR2 YNNKEL (reference sequence). The CDR3 sequence is CASNQDAPPGNTIYF. The CDR3 DNA follows: TGTGCCAGCAACCAAGATGCGCCCCCTGGAAACACCATATATTTT. The entire variable domain, with the rest obtained from reference TRBV3-1 and TRBJ1-3, is as follows: DTAVSQTPKYLVTQMGNDKSIKCEQNLGHDTMYWYKQDSKKFLKIMFSYNNKELIINETVPNRFSPKSPDKAHLNLHINSLELGDSAVYFCASNQDAPPGNTIYFGEGSWLTVV.

This clonotype has a count of ten or more. The chain couples TRBV5-5 to TRBJ1-1; D unclear. V lost 1 base and J lost 0, with 10 bases in between. The germline V gene has CDR1 SGHKS and CDR2 YYEKEE (reference sequence). This CDR3 is built from 15 residues. This CDR3 is CASSLSFKMNTEAFF. DNA of the CDR3: TGTGCCAGCAGCTTGAGTTTTAAGATGAACACTGAAGCTTTCTTT.

This clonotype was seen repeatedly, ten times or more. The chain employs TRBV18 and TRBJ2-3, with D perhaps matching TRBD2 (7 bases). Trimming took 7 bases from V and 1 from J, leaving 18 bases between them. Germline V lookup: CDR1 KGHSH, CDR2 LQKENI. This CDR3 contains 16 residues. The CDR3 DNA sequence: TGTGCCAGCTTTGAACGTCACGGGGGGCGCACAGATACGCAGTATTTT. It codes for CASFERHGGRTDTQYF.

This clonotype has a handful of counts. V is TRBV3-1 and J is TRBJ2-3; D remains ambiguous. The CDR3 is made up of 15 amino acids. V lost 1 base to trimming and J lost 9 bases, with 17 bases between them. Looked up from germline, CDR1 is LGHDT and CDR2 is YNNKEL (reference sequence). The CDR3, as DNA: TGTGCCAGCAGCCAAGTCAGATCGGGCAATACCACGCAGTATTTT. It is translated as CASSQVRSGNTTQYF.

Of note for this clonotype: A much larger clone differs by one base, so this may be a read error. V usage is TRBV20-1 and J usage is TRBJ1-5; D may be TRBD1 (5 bases). The CDR3 consists of 18 residues. The germline V gene has CDR1 DFQATT and CDR2 SNEGSKA (reference sequence). The CDR3 loop is CSARVEQRDLWGNQPRHF. CDR3 in DNA: TGCAGTGCTAGAGTCGAACAGAGGGACCTTTGGGGCAATCAGCCCCGGCATTTT.

This clonotype was counted only a few times. The chain has TRBV6-1 and TRBJ2-5; 12 nucleotides agree with TRBD2. CDR3 length: 16 residues. V was clipped by 2 bases and J by 4 bases; unmatched bases: 5. Germline V gene data show CDR1 as MNHNS and CDR2 as SASEGT. Here the CDR3 reads CASSEMLAGGRETQYF. In DNA form, the CDR3 reads TGTGCCAGCAGTGAAATGCTAGCGGGGGGGCGAGAGACCCAGTACTTC.

The genes are TRBV4-2 and TRBJ1-5, with D hard to call. CDR3 length equals 13 residues. V was trimmed by 1 base and J by 9 bases, leaving 10 bases between them. The germline gives CDR1 LGHNA, CDR2 YNFKEQ. As DNA, the CDR3 is TGTGCCAGCAGCCAAGGACCCGGCCGGCCCCAGCATTTT. Amino acids: CASSQGPGRPQHF.

This clonotype has at least ten counts. This rearrangement joins TRBV2 to TRBJ2-5; TRBD1 matches at 10 bases. The germline V gene has CDR1 SNHLY and CDR2 FYNNEI. CDR3 length: 13 amino acids. The trim removed 8 bases at V and 4 bases at J, leaving 4 bases unmatched. The CDR3 loop reads CASWGQGRETQYF. Written as DNA, the CDR3 is TGTGCCAGCTGGGGACAGGGGAGAGAGACCCAGTACTTC. Full variable domain (missing parts from reference TRBV2 and TRBJ2-5): EPEVTQTPSHQVTQMGQEVILRCVPISNHLYFYWYRQILGQKVEFLVSFYNNEISEKSEIFDDQFSVERPDGSNFTLKIRSTKLEDSAMYFCASWGQGRETQYFGPGTRLLVL.

A few counts support this clonotype. V and J are TRBV7-9 and TRBJ1-1; possible D gene TRBD1, 5 bases. The length of the CDR3 is 14 residues. The V end lost 0 bases, the J end lost 3 bases, and 8 bases lay between the germline ends. The germline gives CDR1 SEHNR, CDR2 FQNEAQ (reference sequence). CDR3 amino acids: CASSLASTDTEAFF. The CDR3 bases are TGTGCCAGCAGCTTAGCGTCGACAGACACTGAAGCTTTCTTT.

This clonotype has a count of ten or more. V and J are TRBV6-1 and TRBJ2-7; D is ambiguous. This CDR3 is built from 15 residues. The germline CDR1 and CDR2 sequences are MNHNS and SASEGT. Trimming cost V 4 bases and J 2 bases, with 15 bases left between them. CDR3 DNA: TGTGCCAGCAGTGCCCCCGGCCTATCCCCCTACGAGCAGTACTTC. Its translation: CASSAPGLSPYEQYF.

The genes are TRBV10-3 and TRBJ2-3, with 9 bases lining up with TRBD2. V gave up 6 bases and J gave up 4 bases; unmatched junction bases: 5. Germline CDR1 is ENHRY and CDR2 is SYGVKD. The CDR3 consists of 14 residues. The DNA of the CDR3 is TGTGCCATCAGCCCAGCGGGGGGAGCAGATACGCAGTATTTT. It is translated as CAISPAGGADTQYF.

This clonotype was seen more than once but under ten times. V gene TRBV5-1 combines with J gene TRBJ2-1; tentatively, D is TRBD2 (7 bases). Trimming pared 0 bases from V and 2 bases from J, leaving 12 bases between. Germline CDR1 and CDR2: SGHRS and YFSETQ. The CDR3 is made up of 16 amino acids. CDR3 in DNA: TGCGCCAGCAGCTTGGGGGGGGGGCGGACCTACAATGAGCAGTTCTTC. Its translation is CASSLGGGRTYNEQFF.

Only a few counts were recorded for this clonotype. V and J are TRBV27 and TRBJ1-3; D gene uncertain. The CDR3 length is 15 residues. Trimming removed 7 bases from V and 3 bases from J, with 16 bases in between. Looked up from germline, CDR1 is MNHEY and CDR2 is SMNVEV (reference sequence). The CDR3 loop is CASKETGEDGNTIYF. The CDR3 coding sequence is TGTGCCAGCAAAGAGACGGGCGAGGATGGAAACACCATATATTTT.

This clonotype has just one count. The chain combines TRBV20-1 with TRBJ1-1; D remains unclear. Germline assignment: CDR1 DFQATT and CDR2 SNEGSKA (reference sequence). Trimming removed 5 bases from V and 10 bases from J, with 14 bases in between. The CDR3 is 11 residues long. CDR3 sequence (DNA): TGCAGTGCTGTGGTGGGAAAGGTAGCTTTCTTT. Translation gives CSAVVGKVAFF.

Only a few counts were recorded for this clonotype. This sequence joins TRBV12-3 or TRBV12-4 and TRBJ2-2, with TRBD2 matching 15 bases. The CDR3 runs to 14 residues. Trimming removed 9 bases from V and 12 bases from J; junction bases left unmatched: 8. CDR3 sequence reads: CASWTSGGARQLFF. The CDR3 DNA sequence: TGTGCCAGTTGGACTAGCGGGGGGGCCCGTCAGCTGTTTTTT.

A remark on this clonotype: A much larger clone is a single base away; this may be a read error. The chain combines TRBV12-3 or TRBV12-4 with TRBJ1-1; no clear D gene. The V end lost 5 bases, the J end lost 6 bases, and 19 bases lay between the germline ends. The CDR3 contains 15 residues. The CDR3, as DNA: TGTGCCAGCAGTCCTAGATCGGATGGCAACGCTGAAGCTTTCTTT. Translation: CASSPRSDGNAEAFF.

This clonotype was picked up many times. The gene calls are TRBV3-1 and TRBJ2-7; D remains unclear. CDR1 is LGHDT, CDR2 YNNKEL, per germline (reference sequence). V lost 3 bases to trimming and J lost 2 bases, with 8 bases between them. The CDR3 consists of 13 residues. As DNA, the CDR3 is TGTGCCAGCAGCCACGGCAAACCCTACGAGCAGTACTTC. As protein: CASSHGKPYEQYF.

This clonotype showed up many times. This chain joins TRBV7-3 and TRBJ2-5, with a weak D call TRBD1 (5 bases). The germline V gene has CDR1 SGHTA and CDR2 FQGTGA. With 3 bases removed from V and 4 bases from J, the gap between germline ends came to 9 bases. The CDR3 runs to 13 residues. The CDR3 coding sequence is TGTGCCAGCAGCTTCGGGCAGGGAGAGACCCAGTACTTC. Amino acids: CASSFGQGETQYF.

This clonotype has just one count. CDR3 sequence (DNA): TGCAGTGCTATCCAAGCGGAGAGCTCCTACGAGCAGTACTTC. Residues: CSAIQAESSYEQYF. The rearrangement uses TRBV20-1 and TRBJ2-7; TRBD2 might be the D (5 bases). Trimming left V 4 bases short and J 0 bases short, with 13 bases between. The CDR3 is 14 residues long. Germline V lookup: CDR1 DFQATT, CDR2 SNEGSKA (reference sequence).